This T cell receptor beta chain was profiled in a study of T cell responses to AZD1222 COVID-19 vaccine. Per germline, CDR1 SEHNR and CDR2 FQNEAQ (reference sequence). V was pared by 5 bases and J by 1 base, with 8 bases of the junction left unmatched. CDR3 length: 18 amino acids. The assay was immunoSEQ multiplex PCR, and TCRdb's table has in-frame clones only and misses some. The sample consists of 130,000 to 150,000 clones, roughly nine tenths of them appearing once. Findings and limits, study-wide: Females made up more of the donors, who were largely white British, and clonal diversity may have come out too low. Epitopes outside B.1.351 and B.1.1.7 mutated regions reportedly drew nearly half of spike TCRs. Spike-wide vaccine-associated CD4 TCRs dominated at 160-218 and 743-854.

A remark on this clone: No antigen is known for it.

The chain employs TRBV7-9 and TRBJ2-5; 15 nucleotides line up with TRBD2. This receptor was taken from an adult who received the AZD1222 COVID-19 vaccine. The sample here was peripheral blood, taken 28 days after the second AZD1222 dose. For the CDR3, the DNA is TGTGCCAGCAGCAATAGGACTAGCGGGAGGGGATTCCAAGAGACCCAGTACTTC. This codes for CASSNRTSGRGFQETQYF.